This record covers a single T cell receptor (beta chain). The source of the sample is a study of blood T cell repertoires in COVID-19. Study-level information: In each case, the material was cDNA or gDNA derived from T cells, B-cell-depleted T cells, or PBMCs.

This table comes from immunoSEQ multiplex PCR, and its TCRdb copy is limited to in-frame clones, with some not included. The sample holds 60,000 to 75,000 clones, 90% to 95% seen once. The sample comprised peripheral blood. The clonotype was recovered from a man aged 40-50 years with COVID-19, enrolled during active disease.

The CDR3: CASRGGQGNSPLHF. CDR3 nucleotides: TGCGCCAGCAGAGGGGGTCAAGGGAATTCACCCCTCCACTTT. The rearrangement uses TRBV5-1 and TRBJ1-6; possibly TRBD1 for D (6 bases). In germline, CDR1 is SGHRS, CDR2 YFSETQ. The V and J ends lost 5 bases and 7 bases respectively, with 13 bases between them. There are 14 residues in the CDR3.